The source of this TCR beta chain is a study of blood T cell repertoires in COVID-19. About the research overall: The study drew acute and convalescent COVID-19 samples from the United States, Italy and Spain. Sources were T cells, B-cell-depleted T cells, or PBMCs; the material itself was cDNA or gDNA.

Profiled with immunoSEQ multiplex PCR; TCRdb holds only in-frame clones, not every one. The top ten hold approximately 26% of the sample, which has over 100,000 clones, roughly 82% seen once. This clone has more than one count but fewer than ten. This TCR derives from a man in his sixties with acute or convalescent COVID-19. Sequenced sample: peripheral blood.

The CDR3 bases are TGTGCCAGCAGCTTAGTCCTTCGACAGGGGCGGAATACGCAGTATTTT. Translated, it gives CASSLVLRQGRNTQYF. The chain couples TRBV11-2 to TRBJ2-3; 8 positions agree with TRBD1. Germline V gene lookup returns CDR1 SGHAT and CDR2 FQNNGV. Trimming removed 1 base from V and 7 bases from J; junction bases left unmatched: 10. The CDR3 length is 16 residues.